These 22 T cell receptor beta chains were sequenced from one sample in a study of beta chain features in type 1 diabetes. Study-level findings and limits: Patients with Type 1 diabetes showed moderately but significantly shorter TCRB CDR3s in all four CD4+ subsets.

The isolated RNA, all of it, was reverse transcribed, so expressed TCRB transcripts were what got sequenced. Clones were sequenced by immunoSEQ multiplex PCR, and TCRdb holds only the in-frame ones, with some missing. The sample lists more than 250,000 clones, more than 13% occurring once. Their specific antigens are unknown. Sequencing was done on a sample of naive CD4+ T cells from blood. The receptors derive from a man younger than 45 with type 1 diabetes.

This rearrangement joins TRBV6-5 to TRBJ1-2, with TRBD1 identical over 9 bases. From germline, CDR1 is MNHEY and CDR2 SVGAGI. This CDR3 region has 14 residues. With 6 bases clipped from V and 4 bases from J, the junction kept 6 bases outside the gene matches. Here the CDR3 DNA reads TGTGCCAGCAGCCGGACAGGGGAAGTCTATGGCTACACCTTC. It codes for CASSRTGEVYGYTF.

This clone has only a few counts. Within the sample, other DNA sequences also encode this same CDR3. Written as DNA, the CDR3 is TGCGCCAGCTCCAGGGGCAGCTCCTACAATGAGCAGTTCTTC. Translating it yields CASSRGSSYNEQFF. The chain joins TRBV5-1 to TRBJ2-1; a possible D gene is TRBD1 (6 bases). This CDR3 has 14 amino acids. Germline CDR1 reads SGHRS; CDR2 reads YFSETQ. Trimming took 7 bases from V and 0 from J, leaving 11 bases between them.

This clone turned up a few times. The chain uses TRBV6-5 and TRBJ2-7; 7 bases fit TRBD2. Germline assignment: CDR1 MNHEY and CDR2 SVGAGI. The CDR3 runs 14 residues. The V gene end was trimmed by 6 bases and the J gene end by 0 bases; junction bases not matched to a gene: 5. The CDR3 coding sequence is TGTGCCAGCAGCGTGACTAGCCGCTCCTACGAGCAGTACTTC. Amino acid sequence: CASSVTSRSYEQYF.

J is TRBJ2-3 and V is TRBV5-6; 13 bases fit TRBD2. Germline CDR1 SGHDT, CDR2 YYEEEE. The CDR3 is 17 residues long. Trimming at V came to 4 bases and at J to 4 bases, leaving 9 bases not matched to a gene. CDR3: CASSEPGLAGPADTQYF. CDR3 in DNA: TGTGCCAGCAGCGAACCGGGACTAGCGGGACCAGCAGATACGCAGTATTTT.

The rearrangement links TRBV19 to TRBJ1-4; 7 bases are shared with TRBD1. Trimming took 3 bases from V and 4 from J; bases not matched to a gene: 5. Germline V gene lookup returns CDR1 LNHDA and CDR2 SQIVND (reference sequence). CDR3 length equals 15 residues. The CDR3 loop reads CASSIGTADNEKLFF. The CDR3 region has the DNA TGTGCCAGTAGTATTGGGACAGCTGATAATGAAAAACTGTTTTTT.

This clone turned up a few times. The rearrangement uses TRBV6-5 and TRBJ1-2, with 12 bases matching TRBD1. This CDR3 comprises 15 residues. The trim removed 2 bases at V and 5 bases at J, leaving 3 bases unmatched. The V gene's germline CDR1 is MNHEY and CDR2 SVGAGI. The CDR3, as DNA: TGTGCCAGCAGTTACGGGACAGGGGGCAAGTATGGCTACACCTTC. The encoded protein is CASSYGTGGKYGYTF.

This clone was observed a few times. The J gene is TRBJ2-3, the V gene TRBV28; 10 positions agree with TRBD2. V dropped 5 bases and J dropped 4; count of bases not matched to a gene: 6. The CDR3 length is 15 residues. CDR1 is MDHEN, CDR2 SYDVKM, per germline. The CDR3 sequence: CASSLAGARADTQYF. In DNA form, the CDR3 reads TGTGCCAGCAGTCTAGCGGGGGCACGGGCAGATACGCAGTATTTT. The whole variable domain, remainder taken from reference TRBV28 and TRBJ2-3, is DVKVTQSSRYLVKRTGEKVFLECVQDMDHENMFWYRQDPGLGLRLIYFSYDVKMKEKGDIPEGYSVSREKKERFSLILESASTNQTSMYLCASSLAGARADTQYFGPGTRLTVL.

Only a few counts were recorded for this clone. CDR3 protein: CASSVGQGYNEQFF. DNA for the CDR3: TGCGCCAGCAGCGTGGGACAGGGCTACAATGAGCAGTTCTTC. V gene TRBV5-1 combines with J gene TRBJ2-1; 9 bases map to TRBD1. The V gene's germline CDR1 is SGHRS and CDR2 YFSETQ. The CDR3 length is 14 residues. The ends lost 4 bases at V and 3 bases at J; junction bases unmatched: 2.

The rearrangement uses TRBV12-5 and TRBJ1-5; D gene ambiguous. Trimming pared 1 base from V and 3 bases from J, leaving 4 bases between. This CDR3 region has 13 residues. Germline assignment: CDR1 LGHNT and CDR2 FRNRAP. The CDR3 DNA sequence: TGTGCTAGTGGTTTGGGAGACAATCAGCCCCAGCATTTT. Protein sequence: CASGLGDNQPQHF.

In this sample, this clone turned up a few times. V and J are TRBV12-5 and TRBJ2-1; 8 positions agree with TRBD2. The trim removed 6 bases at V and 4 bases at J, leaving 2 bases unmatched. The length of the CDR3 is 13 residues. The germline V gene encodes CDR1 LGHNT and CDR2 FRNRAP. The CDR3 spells CASGGGEYNEQFF. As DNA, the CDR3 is TGTGCTAGTGGCGGGGGGGAATACAATGAGCAGTTCTTC.

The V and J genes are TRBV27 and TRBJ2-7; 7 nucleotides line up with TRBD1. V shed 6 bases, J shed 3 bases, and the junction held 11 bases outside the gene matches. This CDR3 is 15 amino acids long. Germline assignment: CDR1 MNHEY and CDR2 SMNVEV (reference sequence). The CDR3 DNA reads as TGTGCCAGCAGGTCCATCCGGGACAGCGACTACGAGCAGTACTTC. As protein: CASRSIRDSDYEQYF.

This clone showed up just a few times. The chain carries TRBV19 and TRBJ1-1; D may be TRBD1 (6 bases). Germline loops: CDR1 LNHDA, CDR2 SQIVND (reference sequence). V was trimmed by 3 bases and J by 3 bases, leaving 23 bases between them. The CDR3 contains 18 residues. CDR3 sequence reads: CASSISSSRQVSDTEAFF. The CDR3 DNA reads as TGTGCCAGTAGTATCTCCTCATCTCGACAGGTTTCTGACACTGAAGCTTTCTTT. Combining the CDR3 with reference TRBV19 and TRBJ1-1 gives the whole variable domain DGGITQSPKYLFRKEGQNVTLSCEQNLNHDAMYWYRQDPGQGLRLIYYSQIVNDFQKGDIAEGYSVSREKKESFPLTVTSAQKNPTAFYLCASSISSSRQVSDTEAFFGQGTRLTVV.

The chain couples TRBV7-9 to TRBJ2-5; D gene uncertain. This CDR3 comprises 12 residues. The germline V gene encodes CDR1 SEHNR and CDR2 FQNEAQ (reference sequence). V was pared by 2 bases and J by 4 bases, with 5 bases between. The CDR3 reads CASSLHGETQYF. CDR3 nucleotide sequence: TGTGCCAGCAGCTTACACGGAGAGACCCAGTACTTC.

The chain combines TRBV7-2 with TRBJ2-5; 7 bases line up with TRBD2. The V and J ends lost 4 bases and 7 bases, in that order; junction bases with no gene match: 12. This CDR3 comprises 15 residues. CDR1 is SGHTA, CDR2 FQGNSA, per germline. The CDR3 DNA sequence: TGTGCCAGCAGCTACGGGACTACCGGGTTAGGGACCCAGTACTTC. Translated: CASSYGTTGLGTQYF.

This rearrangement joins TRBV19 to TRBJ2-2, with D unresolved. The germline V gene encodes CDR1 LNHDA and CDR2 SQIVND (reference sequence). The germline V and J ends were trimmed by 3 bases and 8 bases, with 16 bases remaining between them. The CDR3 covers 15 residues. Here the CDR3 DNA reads TGTGCCAGTAGTATGAGTTTCTCGTCTGTTGGGGAGCTGTTTTTT. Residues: CASSMSFSSVGELFF.

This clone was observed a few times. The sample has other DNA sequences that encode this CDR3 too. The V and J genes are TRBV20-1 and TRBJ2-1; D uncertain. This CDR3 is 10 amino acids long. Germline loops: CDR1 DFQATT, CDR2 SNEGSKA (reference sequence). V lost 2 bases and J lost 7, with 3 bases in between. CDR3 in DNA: TGCAGTGCTAGATCGAATGAGCAGTTCTTC. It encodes CSARSNEQFF.

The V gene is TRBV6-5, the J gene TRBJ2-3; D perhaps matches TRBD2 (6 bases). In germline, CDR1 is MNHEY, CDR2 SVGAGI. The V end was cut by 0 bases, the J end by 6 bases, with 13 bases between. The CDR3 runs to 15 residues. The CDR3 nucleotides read TGTGCCAGCAGTTACTCGGGAGCGGGTCAGGATACGCAGTATTTT. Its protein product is CASSYSGAGQDTQYF.

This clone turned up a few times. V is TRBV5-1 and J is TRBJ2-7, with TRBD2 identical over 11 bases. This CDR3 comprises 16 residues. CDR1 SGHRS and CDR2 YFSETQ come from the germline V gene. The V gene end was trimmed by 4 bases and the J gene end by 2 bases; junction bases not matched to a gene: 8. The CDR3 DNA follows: TGCGCCAGCAGCGGGTCCGGGACTAGCGGAACCTACGAGCAGTACTTC. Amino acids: CASSGSGTSGTYEQYF.

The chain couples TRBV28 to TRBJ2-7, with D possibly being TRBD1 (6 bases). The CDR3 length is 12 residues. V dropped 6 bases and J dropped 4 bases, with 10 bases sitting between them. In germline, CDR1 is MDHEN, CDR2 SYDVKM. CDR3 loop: CASSQGGYEQYF. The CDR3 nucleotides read TGTGCCAGCAGCCAAGGGGGTTACGAGCAGTACTTC.

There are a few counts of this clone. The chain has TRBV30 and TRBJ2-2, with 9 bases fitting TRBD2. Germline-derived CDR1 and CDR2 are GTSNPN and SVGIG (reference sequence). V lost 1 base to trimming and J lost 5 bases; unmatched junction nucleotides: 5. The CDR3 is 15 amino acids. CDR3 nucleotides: TGTGCCTGGAGTGACCGGCTAGCGGGAACCGGGGAGCTGTTTTTT. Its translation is CAWSDRLAGTGELFF. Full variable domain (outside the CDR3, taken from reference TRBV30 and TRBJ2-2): SQTIHQWPATLVQPVGSPLSLECTVEGTSNPNLYWYRQAAGRGLQLLFYSVGIGQISSEVPQNLSASRPQDRQFILSSKKLLLSDSGFYLCAWSDRLAGTGELFFGEGSRLTVL.

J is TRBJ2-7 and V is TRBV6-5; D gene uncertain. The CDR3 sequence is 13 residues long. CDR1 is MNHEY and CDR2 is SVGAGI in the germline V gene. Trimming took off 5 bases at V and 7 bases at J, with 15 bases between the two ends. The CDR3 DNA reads TGTGCCAGCAGTCCGGGTCCCTCTAAGGAGCAGTACTTC. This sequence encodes CASSPGPSKEQYF.

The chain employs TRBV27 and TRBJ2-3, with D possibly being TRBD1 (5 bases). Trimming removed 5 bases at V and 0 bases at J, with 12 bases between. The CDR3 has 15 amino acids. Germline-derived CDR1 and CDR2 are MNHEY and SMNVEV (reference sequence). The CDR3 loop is CASSPDISSTDTQYF. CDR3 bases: TGTGCCAGCAGTCCGGACATATCTAGCACAGATACGCAGTATTTT.